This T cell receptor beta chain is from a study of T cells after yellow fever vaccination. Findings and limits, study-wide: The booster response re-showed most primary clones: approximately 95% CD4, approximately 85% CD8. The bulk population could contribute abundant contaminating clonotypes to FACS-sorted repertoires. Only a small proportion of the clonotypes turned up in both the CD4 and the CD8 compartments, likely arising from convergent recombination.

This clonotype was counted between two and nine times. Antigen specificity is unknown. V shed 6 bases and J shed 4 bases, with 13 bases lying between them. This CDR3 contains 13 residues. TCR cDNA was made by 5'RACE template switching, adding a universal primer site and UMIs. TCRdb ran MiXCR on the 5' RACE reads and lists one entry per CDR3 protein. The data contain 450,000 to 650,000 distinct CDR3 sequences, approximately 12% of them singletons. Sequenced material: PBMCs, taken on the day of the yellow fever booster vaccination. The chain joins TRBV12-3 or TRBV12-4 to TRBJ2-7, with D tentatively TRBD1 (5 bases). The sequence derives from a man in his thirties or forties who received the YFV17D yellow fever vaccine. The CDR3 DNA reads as TGTGCCAGCAGCAGGGTCGGATTTTACGAGCAGTACTTC. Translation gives CASSRVGFYEQYF.